This passage covers 25 T cell receptor beta chains from one sample sequenced in a study of T cells in Graves' hyperthyroidism and ophthalmopathy. The CDR3 regions of TCR beta were amplified from RNA transcripts. In the first-round RT-PCR of the TCR CDR3, the HTBI primer set was used. TCRdb ran MiXCR on the multiplex PCR reads and lists one entry per CDR3 protein. The sample includes some 300,000 distinct CDR3 sequences, around 13% of them seen just once. Sequenced sample: blood. The receptors here all came from a woman aged 35 to 49 with Graves' hyperthyroidism.

Ten or more counts support this clonotype. V and J are TRBV7-9 and TRBJ1-2; D may be TRBD1 (5 bases). Trimming took off 5 bases at V and 3 bases at J, with 16 bases between the two ends. This CDR3 is built from 15 residues. CDR1 is SEHNR, CDR2 FQNEAQ, per germline (reference sequence). This CDR3 reads CASSTNRLSDYGYTF. DNA of the CDR3: TGTGCCAGCAGCACAAACAGGCTATCGGACTATGGCTACACCTTC.

This clonotype was seen at least ten times. V and J are TRBV6-1 and TRBJ2-3, with 7 bases fitting TRBD1. Trimming at V came to 7 bases and at J to 5 bases, leaving 9 bases not matched to a gene. CDR3 length: 14 amino acids. Germline-derived CDR1 and CDR2 are MNHNS and SASEGT. The CDR3 DNA reads TGTGCCAGCACCCGACAGGGCAGGGAAGATACGCAGTATTTT. It translates to CASTRQGREDTQYF.

In this sample, this clonotype turned up many times. V is TRBV7-8 and J is TRBJ1-1; the D gene is possibly TRBD1 (5 bases). Between the trimmed V and J ends, which lost 3 bases and 5 bases, there was a span of 13 bases. This CDR3 is 14 amino acids long. CDR1 and CDR2 from the germline V gene are SGHVS and FQNEAQ. The CDR3 here is CASSFDPAGTEAFF. CDR3 coding DNA: TGTGCCAGCAGCTTCGACCCGGCAGGGACTGAAGCTTTCTTT. The full variable domain, in which reference TRBV7-8 and TRBJ1-1 provide the parts outside the CDR3, is GAGVSQSPRYKVAKRGQDVALRCDPISGHVSLFWYQQALGQGPEFLTYFQNEAQLDKSGLPSDRFFAERPEGSVSTLKIQRTQQEDSAVYLCASSFDPAGTEAFFGQGTRLTVV.

This clonotype has ten or more counts. The V and J genes are TRBV12-3 or TRBV12-4 and TRBJ2-3; no clear D. Trimming left V 3 bases short and J 2 bases short, with 9 bases between. This CDR3 region has 14 residues. CDR3 nucleotides: TGTGCCAGCAGTTTCGACCGAACCACAGATACGCAGTATTTT. This translates into CASSFDRTTDTQYF.

In its sample, this clonotype was seen many times. The J gene is TRBJ1-1, the V gene TRBV30; the D gene is possibly TRBD1 (6 bases). The CDR3 is 14 amino acids. V lost 1 base, J lost 5 bases, and 14 bases lay in between. Looked up from germline, CDR1 is GTSNPN and CDR2 is SVGIG (reference sequence). The CDR3 loop is CAWSARGVGTEAFF. In DNA, the CDR3 is TGTGCCTGGAGTGCAAGGGGGGTAGGGACTGAAGCTTTCTTT. The entire variable domain, with the rest obtained from reference TRBV30 and TRBJ1-1, is as follows: SQTIHQWPATLVQPVGSPLSLECTVEGTSNPNLYWYRQAAGRGLQLLFYSVGIGQISSEVPQNLSASRPQDRQFILSSKKLLLSDSGFYLCAWSARGVGTEAFFGQGTRLTVV.

This clonotype was seen more than once but under ten times. Here the CDR3 omits its conserved ending phenylalanine or tryptophan, so a read error is the likely source. The chain recombines TRBV7-9 with TRBJ1-6; D uncertain. Between the trimmed V and J ends, which lost 2 bases and 7 bases, there was a span of 9 bases. This CDR3 spans 14 amino acids. Germline-derived CDR1 and CDR2 are SEHNR and FQNEAQ (reference sequence). CDR3 DNA: TGTGCCAGCAGCTTAAAAGGAACAAATTCACCCCTCCACCTT. It yields the protein CASSLKGTNSPLHL.

This clonotype has a count of ten or more. The gene calls are TRBV7-2 and TRBJ2-4, with TRBD2 matching 13 bases. The CDR3 totals 14 residues. The junction had 4 bases not matched to a gene; V was cut back by 6 bases and J by 8 bases. Germline V gene lookup returns CDR1 SGHTA and CDR2 FQGNSA. For the CDR3, the DNA is TGTGCCAGCAGTCCTGGACTAGCGGGAGACATTCAGTACTTC. Translated: CASSPGLAGDIQYF.

This clonotype occurred many times. The rearrangement links TRBV7-2 to TRBJ2-3; no clear D gene. Germline V gives CDR1 SGHTA, CDR2 FQGNSA. Trimming stripped 3 bases from V and 1 base from J, with 5 bases between. CDR3 length: 13 amino acids. CDR3 DNA sequence: TGTGCCAGCAGCTTTATAGGCACAGATACGCAGTATTTT. Translation gives CASSFIGTDTQYF.

This clonotype was seen many times. The chain is built from TRBV6-2 or TRBV6-3 and TRBJ2-5; 10 bases agree with TRBD1. The CDR3 length is 16 residues. Germline CDR1 reads MNHEY; CDR2 reads SVGEGT. Germline trimming cut 2 bases from V and 5 bases from J; bases unmatched to any gene: 8. The chain's CDR3 is CASSYRTGGILETQYF. The CDR3 nucleotides are TGTGCCAGCAGTTACCGGACAGGGGGGATTCTGGAGACCCAGTACTTC.

This clonotype was seen at least ten times. The chain is built from TRBV28 and TRBJ2-1; 10 nucleotides agree with TRBD2. This CDR3 contains 16 residues. CDR1 is MDHEN, CDR2 SYDVKM, per germline. The junction had 13 bases not matched to a gene; V was cut back by 2 bases and J by 12 bases. Written as DNA, the CDR3 is TGTGCCAGCAGTTTAAGATCCTCTAGCGGGAGAAGGGGGCAGTTCTTC. Encoded protein: CASSLRSSSGRRGQFF.

This clonotype has just one count. This chain links TRBV7-9 with TRBJ2-1; 11 nucleotides match TRBD1. The CDR3 runs to 15 residues. Germline V gene sequence: CDR1 SEHNR, CDR2 FQNEAQ (reference sequence). V lost 4 bases and J lost 10; bases outside the gene matches: 9. DNA for the CDR3: TGTGCCAGCAGCTCGGGCTCCGGGACAGGGGGAGAGCAGTTCTTC. This translates into CASSSGSGTGGEQFF.

This clonotype was seen repeatedly, ten times or more. The V and J genes are TRBV20-1 and TRBJ2-1; the match to TRBD2 covers 9 bases. CDR1 is DFQATT and CDR2 is SNEGSKA in the germline V gene (reference sequence). The CDR3 runs to 15 residues. J lost 4 bases, V lost 3 bases, and 7 bases had no gene match. CDR3 coding DNA: TGCAGTGCTAGGAGGGCTCTAGCGGGGTACAATGAGCAGTTCTTC. It yields the protein CSARRALAGYNEQFF.

This clonotype was seen just once. The rearrangement links TRBV7-9 to TRBJ2-7; no clear D gene. V lost 4 bases and J 3 bases, leaving 10 bases between the germline ends. The CDR3 is 13 amino acids. Germline CDR1 reads SEHNR; CDR2 reads FQNEAQ (reference sequence). CDR3 sequence (DNA): TGTGCCAGCAGCTCGGGTGTGGGCTACGAGCAGTACTTC. Protein: CASSSGVGYEQYF. Full variable domain (remainder filled in from reference TRBV7-9 and TRBJ2-7): DTGVSQNPRHKITKRGQNVTFRCDPISEHNRLYWYRQTLGQGPEFLTYFQNEAQLEKSRLLSDRFSAERPKGSFSTLEIQRTEQGDSAMYLCASSSGVGYEQYFGPGTRLTVT.

This clonotype was observed many times. The chain's CDR3 is CASLGQLGNQPQHF. The CDR3 nucleotides read TGTGCCAGCCTAGGGCAGCTTGGCAATCAGCCCCAGCATTTT. This chain joins TRBV2 and TRBJ1-5; D unresolved. Trimming removed 8 bases from V and 2 bases from J, with 13 bases in between. The CDR3 sequence is 14 residues long. Germline-derived CDR1 and CDR2 are SNHLY and FYNNEI.

This clonotype has at least ten counts. The chain uses TRBV7-8 and TRBJ2-5; 8 nucleotides align to TRBD2. CDR1 is SGHVS, CDR2 FQNEAQ, per germline. The ends lost 6 bases at V and 4 bases at J; junction bases unmatched: 7. The CDR3 is 14 amino acids. For the CDR3, the DNA is TGTGCCAGCAGGTCGCGGGAGGAAGGAGAGACCCAGTACTTC. Amino acid sequence: CASRSREEGETQYF. The whole variable domain, remainder taken from reference TRBV7-8 and TRBJ2-5, is GAGVSQSPRYKVAKRGQDVALRCDPISGHVSLFWYQQALGQGPEFLTYFQNEAQLDKSGLPSDRFFAERPEGSVSTLKIQRTQQEDSAVYLCASRSREEGETQYFGPGTRLLVL.

This clonotype has just a few counts. V usage is TRBV6-1 and J usage is TRBJ2-3, with D possibly TRBD2 on 5 matching bases. Germline values: CDR1 MNHNS, CDR2 SASEGT. V lost 5 bases and J lost 9, with 18 bases in between. The CDR3 is 14 amino acids. The CDR3 region is CASSPYHGKNTQYF. The CDR3 coding sequence is TGTGCCAGCAGTCCTTATCACGGGAAAAACACGCAGTATTTT.

This clonotype was detected ten times or more. The chain employs TRBV25-1 and TRBJ1-2; maybe TRBD1 (6 bases). Germline V gene sequence: CDR1 MGHDK, CDR2 SYGVNS. V shed 3 bases and J shed 4 bases, with 15 bases lying between them. This CDR3 comprises 15 residues. The CDR3 spells CASSDRTVAFYGYTF. The CDR3 DNA sequence: TGTGCCAGCAGTGACCGGACAGTGGCCTTCTATGGCTACACCTTC.

This clonotype was seen ten or more times. The chain links TRBV7-2 to TRBJ2-3, with D hard to call. Trimming left V 1 base short and J 1 base short, with 6 bases between. Looked up from germline, CDR1 is SGHTA and CDR2 is FQGNSA. The CDR3 runs 14 residues. The CDR3 coding sequence is TGTGCCAGCAGCTTAGGTCTGCGCACAGATACGCAGTATTTT. It yields the protein CASSLGLRTDTQYF.

V usage is TRBV18 and J usage is TRBJ2-5, with D uncertain. The length of the CDR3 is 15 residues. The V end lost 0 bases, the J end lost 3 bases, and 11 bases lay between the germline ends. Germline V gene sequence: CDR1 KGHSH, CDR2 LQKENI. CDR3 DNA: TGTGCCAGCTCACCACCGACCGGGCTGGAAGAGACCCAGTACTTC. This sequence encodes CASSPPTGLEETQYF.

This clonotype was picked up many times. The CDR3 is CASSVGALNTEAFF. The CDR3 DNA sequence: TGTGCCAGCAGCGTAGGGGCCCTGAACACTGAAGCTTTCTTT. The chain has TRBV9 and TRBJ1-1, with D unresolved. From germline, CDR1 is SGDLS and CDR2 YYNGEE. V was pared by 0 bases and J by 0 bases, with 6 bases between. The CDR3 contains 14 residues.

The gene calls are TRBV29-1 and TRBJ2-1; 12 bases match TRBD2. J gave up 7 bases and V 7 bases, and 8 bases lay outside the gene matches. The CDR3 sequence is 14 residues long. CDR1 is SQVTM, CDR2 ANQGSEA, per germline. The CDR3: CSARLAGEHNEQFF. The CDR3 DNA reads TGCAGCGCCAGACTAGCGGGAGAGCATAATGAGCAGTTCTTC.

This clonotype has more than one count but fewer than ten. A much more abundant neighbour one base away suggests this may be a read error. The chain combines TRBV27 with TRBJ1-5; the D gene is possibly TRBD1 (6 bases). CDR1 and CDR2 (germline): MNHEY, SMNVEV (reference sequence). The CDR3 contains 15 residues. V lost 5 bases and J lost 5, with 16 bases in between. The CDR3 sequence is CASSTRTVSDQPQHF. The CDR3 DNA sequence: TGTGCCAGCAGTACTAGGACAGTTTCCGATCAGCCCCAGCATTTT.

Ten or more counts support this clonotype. The rearrangement joins TRBV18 to TRBJ1-1, with D maybe TRBD1 (5 bases). Trimming took off 3 bases at V and 11 bases at J, with 13 bases between the two ends. Germline V gene sequence: CDR1 KGHSH, CDR2 LQKENI. CDR3 length: 12 residues. CDR3 in amino acids: CASSPLGRDAFF. CDR3 nucleotide sequence: TGTGCCAGCTCACCCCTGGGACGCGATGCTTTCTTT.

There are many counts of this clonotype. The chain uses TRBV19 and TRBJ1-1; possible D gene TRBD1, 5 bases. CDR1 LNHDA and CDR2 SQIVND come from the germline V gene (reference sequence). V lost 6 bases, J lost 5 bases, and 13 bases lay in between. The CDR3 runs 13 residues. CDR3 residues: CASRELEGTEAFF. In DNA form, the CDR3 reads TGTGCCAGTAGAGAACTGGAGGGGACTGAAGCTTTCTTT.

On this clonotype itself: A clone one base away is much larger, so this may be a read error. The rearrangement uses TRBV20-1 and TRBJ1-4, with 7 bases lining up with TRBD1. Looked up from germline, CDR1 is DFQATT and CDR2 is SNEGSKA (reference sequence). CDR3 size: 14 residues. CDR3 DNA: TGCAATGCGAACCAGGGGGAGCATGGAGAAAAACTGTTTTTT. Its translation: CNANQGEHGEKLFF.